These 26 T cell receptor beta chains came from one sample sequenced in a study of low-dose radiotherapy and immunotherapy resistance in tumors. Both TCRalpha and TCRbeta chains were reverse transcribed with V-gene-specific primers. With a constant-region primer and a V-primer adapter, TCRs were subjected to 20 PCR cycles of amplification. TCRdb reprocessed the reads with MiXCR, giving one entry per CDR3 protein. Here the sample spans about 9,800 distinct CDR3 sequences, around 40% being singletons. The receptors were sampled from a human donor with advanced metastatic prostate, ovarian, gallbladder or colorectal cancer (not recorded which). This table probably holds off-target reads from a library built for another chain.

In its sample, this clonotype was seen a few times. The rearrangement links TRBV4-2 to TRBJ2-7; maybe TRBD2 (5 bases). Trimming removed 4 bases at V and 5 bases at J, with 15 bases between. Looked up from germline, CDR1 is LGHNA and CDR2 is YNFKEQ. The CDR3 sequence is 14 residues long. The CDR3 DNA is TGTGCCAGCAGCCCACACCGGGGTGGGAACGAGCAGTACTTC. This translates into CASSPHRGGNEQYF.

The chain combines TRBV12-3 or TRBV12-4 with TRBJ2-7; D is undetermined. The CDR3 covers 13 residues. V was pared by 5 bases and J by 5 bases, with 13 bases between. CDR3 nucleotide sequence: TGTGCCAGCAGTCAATCATACCTGGACGAGCAGTACTTC. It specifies CASSQSYLDEQYF.

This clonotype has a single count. In nucleotides, the CDR3 is TGTGCCAGCAGTCCCACAGGGGTGAACACAGATACGCAGTATTTT. It is translated as CASSPTGVNTDTQYF. The chain has TRBV7-2 and TRBJ2-3, with TRBD1 identical over 7 bases. This CDR3 comprises 15 residues. Trimming cost V 6 bases and J 2 bases; bases outside gene matches: 8. Germline CDR1 is SGHTA and CDR2 is FQGNSA.

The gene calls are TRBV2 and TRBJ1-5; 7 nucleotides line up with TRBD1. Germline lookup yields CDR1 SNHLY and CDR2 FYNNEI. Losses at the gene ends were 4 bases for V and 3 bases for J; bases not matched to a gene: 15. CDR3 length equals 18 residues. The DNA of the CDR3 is TGTGCCAGCAGTGGTCCCCTTCGGGGGACAGAGCCCAATCAGCCCCAGCATTTT. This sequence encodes CASSGPLRGTEPNQPQHF.

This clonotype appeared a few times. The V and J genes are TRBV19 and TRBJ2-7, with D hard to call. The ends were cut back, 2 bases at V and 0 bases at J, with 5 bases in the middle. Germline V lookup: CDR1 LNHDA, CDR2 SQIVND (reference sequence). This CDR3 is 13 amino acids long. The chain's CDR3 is CASSITVSYEQYF. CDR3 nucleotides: TGTGCCAGTAGTATAACAGTCTCCTACGAGCAGTACTTC.

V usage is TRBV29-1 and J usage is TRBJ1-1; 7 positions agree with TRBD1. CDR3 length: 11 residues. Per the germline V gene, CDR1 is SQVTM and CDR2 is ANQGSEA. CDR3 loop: CTGYRGTEAFF. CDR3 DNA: TGCACCGGGTACAGGGGCACTGAAGCTTTCTTT.

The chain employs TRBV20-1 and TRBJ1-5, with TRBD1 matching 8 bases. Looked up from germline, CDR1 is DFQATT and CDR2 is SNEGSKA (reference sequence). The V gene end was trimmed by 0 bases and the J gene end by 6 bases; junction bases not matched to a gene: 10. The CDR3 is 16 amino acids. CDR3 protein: CSAREPGGGPSQPQHF. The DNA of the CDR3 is TGCAGTGCTAGAGAACCAGGGGGCGGGCCGAGTCAGCCCCAGCATTTT.

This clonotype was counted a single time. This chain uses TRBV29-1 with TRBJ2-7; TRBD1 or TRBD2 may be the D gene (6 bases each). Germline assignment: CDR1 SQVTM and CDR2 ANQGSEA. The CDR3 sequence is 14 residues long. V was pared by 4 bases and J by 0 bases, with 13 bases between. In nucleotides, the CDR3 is TGCAGCGTTGTGGTCGGGGGCTTCTCCTACGAGCAGTACTTC. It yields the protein CSVVVGGFSYEQYF.

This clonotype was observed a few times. In nucleotides, the CDR3 is TGTGCCAGCAGACGGGGGGCGCAGGACGAGCAGTACTTC. Amino acids: CASRRGAQDEQYF. The V call is TRBV12-3 or TRBV12-4, the J call TRBJ2-7; D may be TRBD2 (7 bases). There are 13 residues in the CDR3. With 6 bases removed from V and 5 bases from J, the gap between germline ends came to 14 bases.

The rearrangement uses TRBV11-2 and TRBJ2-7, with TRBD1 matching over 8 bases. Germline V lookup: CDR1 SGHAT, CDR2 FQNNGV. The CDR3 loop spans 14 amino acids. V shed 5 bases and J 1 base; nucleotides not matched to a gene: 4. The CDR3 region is CASSQGAWSYEQYF. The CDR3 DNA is TGTGCCAGCAGCCAGGGGGCTTGGTCCTACGAGCAGTACTTC. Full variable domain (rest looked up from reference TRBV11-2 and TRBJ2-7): EAGVAQSPRYKIIEKRQSVAFWCNPISGHATLYWYQQILGQGPKLLIQFQNNGVVDDSQLPKDRFSAERLKGVDSTLKIQPAKLEDSAVYLCASSQGAWSYEQYFGPGTRLTVT.

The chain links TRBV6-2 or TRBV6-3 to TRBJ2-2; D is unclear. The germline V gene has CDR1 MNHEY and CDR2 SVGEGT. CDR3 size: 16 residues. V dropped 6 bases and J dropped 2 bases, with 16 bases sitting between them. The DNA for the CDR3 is TGTGCCAGCAGCCGCTATCCCACTCTAAACACCGGGGAGCTGTTTTTT. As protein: CASSRYPTLNTGELFF.

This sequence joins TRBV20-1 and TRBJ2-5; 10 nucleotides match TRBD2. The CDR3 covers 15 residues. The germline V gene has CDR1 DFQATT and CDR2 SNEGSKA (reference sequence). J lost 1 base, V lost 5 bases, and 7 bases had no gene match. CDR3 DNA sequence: TGCAGTGCTGTTATAGCGGGGGGCCTCCAAGAGACCCAGTACTTC. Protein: CSAVIAGGLQETQYF.

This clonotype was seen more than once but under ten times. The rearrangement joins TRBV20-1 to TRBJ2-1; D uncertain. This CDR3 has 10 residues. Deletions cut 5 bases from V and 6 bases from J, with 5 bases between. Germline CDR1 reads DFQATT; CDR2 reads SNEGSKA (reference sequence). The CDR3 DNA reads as TGCAGTGCTGTGGGCAATGAGCAGTTCTTC. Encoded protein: CSAVGNEQFF.

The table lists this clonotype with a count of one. The CDR3 DNA reads as TGTGCCAGCAGCCCCCGGGACAGTACGCGCGAGCAGTACTTC. It translates to CASSPRDSTREQYF. V gene TRBV14 combines with J gene TRBJ2-7; 7 bases map to TRBD1. The J segment lost 6 bases and the V segment lost 4 bases, leaving 9 bases of the junction unmatched. CDR3 length: 14 amino acids. The germline V gene has CDR1 SGHDN and CDR2 FVKESK.

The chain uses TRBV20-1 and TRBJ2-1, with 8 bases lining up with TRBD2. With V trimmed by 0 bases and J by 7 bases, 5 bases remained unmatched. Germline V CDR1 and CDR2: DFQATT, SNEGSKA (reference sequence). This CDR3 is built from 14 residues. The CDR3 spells CSARDGGGRNEQFF. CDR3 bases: TGCAGTGCTAGAGATGGCGGGGGGCGGAATGAGCAGTTCTTC.

The CDR3 DNA reads as TGTGCCAGCAGCCAAGATCGGACTAGCGGCGCAGATACGCAGTATTTT. It codes for CASSQDRTSGADTQYF. The V and J genes are TRBV4-2 and TRBJ2-3; 10 nucleotides align to TRBD2. The CDR3 runs to 16 residues. Germline-derived CDR1 and CDR2 are LGHNA and YNFKEQ. V was clipped by 0 bases and J by 4 bases; unmatched bases: 4.

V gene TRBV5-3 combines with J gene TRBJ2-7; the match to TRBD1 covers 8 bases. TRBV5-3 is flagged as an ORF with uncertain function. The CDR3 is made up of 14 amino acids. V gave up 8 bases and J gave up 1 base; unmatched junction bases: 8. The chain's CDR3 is CASSPGQGSYEQYF. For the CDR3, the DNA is TGTGCCAGCAGCCCAGGACAGGGTTCCTACGAGCAGTACTTC.

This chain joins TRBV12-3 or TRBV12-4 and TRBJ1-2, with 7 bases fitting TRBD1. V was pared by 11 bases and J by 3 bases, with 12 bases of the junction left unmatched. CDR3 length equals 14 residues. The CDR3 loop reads CAASDRDVDYGYTF. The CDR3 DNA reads TGTGCCGCAAGCGACAGGGATGTTGACTATGGCTACACCTTC.

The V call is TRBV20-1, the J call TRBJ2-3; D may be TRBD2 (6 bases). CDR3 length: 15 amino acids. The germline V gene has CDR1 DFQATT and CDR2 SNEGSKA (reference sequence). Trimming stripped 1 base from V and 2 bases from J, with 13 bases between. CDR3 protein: CSARAAAGITDTQYF. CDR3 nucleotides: TGCAGTGCTAGAGCGGCGGCGGGGATCACAGATACGCAGTATTTT.

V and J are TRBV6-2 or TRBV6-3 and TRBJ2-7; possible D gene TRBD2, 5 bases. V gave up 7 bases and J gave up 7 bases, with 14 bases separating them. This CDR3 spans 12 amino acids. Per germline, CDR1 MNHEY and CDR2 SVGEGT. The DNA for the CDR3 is TGTGCCAGCACTTTCGCCCGGGGAGAGCAGTACTTC. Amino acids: CASTFARGEQYF.

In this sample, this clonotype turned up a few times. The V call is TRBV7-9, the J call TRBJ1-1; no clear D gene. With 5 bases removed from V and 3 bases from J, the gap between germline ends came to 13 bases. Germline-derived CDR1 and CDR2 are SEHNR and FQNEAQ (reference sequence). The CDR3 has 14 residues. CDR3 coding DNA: TGTGCCAGCAGCCCACCTGAGAAGGACACTGAAGCTTTCTTT. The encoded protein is CASSPPEKDTEAFF.

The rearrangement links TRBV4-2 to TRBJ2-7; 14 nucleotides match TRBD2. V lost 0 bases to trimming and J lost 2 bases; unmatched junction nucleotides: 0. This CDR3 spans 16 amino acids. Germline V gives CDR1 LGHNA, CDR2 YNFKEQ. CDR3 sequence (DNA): TGTGCCAGCAGCCAAGAGACTAGCGGGGGGGCCTACGAGCAGTACTTC. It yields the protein CASSQETSGGAYEQYF.

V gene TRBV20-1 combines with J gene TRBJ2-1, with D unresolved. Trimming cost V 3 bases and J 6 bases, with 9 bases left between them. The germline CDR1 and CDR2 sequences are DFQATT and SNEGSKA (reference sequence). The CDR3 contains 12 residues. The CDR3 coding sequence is TGCAGTGCTAGTGAAACTATCAATGAGCAGTTCTTC. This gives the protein CSASETINEQFF.

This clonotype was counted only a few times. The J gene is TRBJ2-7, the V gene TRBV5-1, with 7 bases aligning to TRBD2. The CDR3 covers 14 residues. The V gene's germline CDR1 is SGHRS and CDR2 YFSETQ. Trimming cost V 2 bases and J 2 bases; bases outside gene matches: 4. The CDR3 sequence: CASSLGLGTYEQYF. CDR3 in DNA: TGCGCCAGCAGCTTAGGACTAGGAACCTACGAGCAGTACTTC.

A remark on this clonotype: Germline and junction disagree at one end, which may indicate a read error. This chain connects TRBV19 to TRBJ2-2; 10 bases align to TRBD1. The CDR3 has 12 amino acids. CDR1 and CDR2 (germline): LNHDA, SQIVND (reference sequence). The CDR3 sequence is CASSIGTGVLFF. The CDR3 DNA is TGTGCCAGTAGTATCGGGACAGGGGTGCTGTTTTTT.

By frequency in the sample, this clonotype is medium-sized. CDR3: CASNADGNSGNTIYF. CDR3 nucleotides: TGTGCCAGTAACGCCGACGGAAACTCTGGAAACACCATATATTTT. This chain links TRBV19 with TRBJ1-3; no reliable D call. The V end lost 7 bases, the J end lost 0 bases, and 13 bases lay between the germline ends. This CDR3 has 15 amino acids. CDR1 is LNHDA and CDR2 is SQIVND in the germline V gene (reference sequence).